This T cell receptor (beta chain) was captured in a study of shared clonotypes between healthy human individuals. Whole-study context: Donors had three CD4 naive, three CD4 memory, two CD8 naive and one CD8 memory plate apiece.

Study results and caveats: Non-shared clonotypes displayed generation probabilities falling below those of clonotypes present in all four donors.

Some clones are missing from TCRdb's copy, which holds only in-frame ones; the method was immunoSEQ multiplex PCR. Here the sample spans around 2,100,000 clones, about 95% being singletons. The CDR3 totals 14 residues. The V end was cut by 5 bases, the J end by 8 bases, with 16 bases between. Germline V gives CDR1 SGHTA, CDR2 FQGTGA. Remarks on this clone: Its antigen is not identified.

Positively selected for CCR7, the CD45RO-negative cells used as naive CD8 cells excluded terminally differentiated effector memory CD45RA+ cells. Donors comprised healthy HIV-negative adults lacking recent acute infections or vaccinations. There were only Caucasian adults among the donors, and all lived in Nashville, Tennessee. The chain has TRBV7-3 and TRBJ2-1; the D gene is possibly TRBD2 (6 bases). The sample comprised naive CD8+ T cells sorted from blood. The receptor was derived from a young man in good health. Written as DNA, the CDR3 is TGTGCCAGCAGCGCGGAGGGCAGTCCCGATGAGCAGTTCTTC. It encodes CASSAEGSPDEQFF. The complete variable domain, with remaining parts taken from reference TRBV7-3 and TRBJ2-1, reads GAGVSQTPSNKVTEKGKYVELRCDPISGHTALYWYRQSLGQGPEFLIYFQGTGAADDSGLPNDRFFAVRPEGSVSTLKIQRTERGDSAVYLCASSAEGSPDEQFFGPGTRLTVL.